A selection of T cell receptor beta chains follows, all from one sample in a study of HIV-infected children after antiretroviral therapy interruption. TCRdb passed the 3' RACE reads through MiXCR, listing each CDR3 protein once. The sample has around 41,000 distinct CDR3 sequences, about 6% seen once; the top ten hold approximately 1%. The input for sequencing was CD45RA+ CD4+ T cells from PBMCs, pooled from several time points, taken from a donor given antiretroviral therapy, either interrupted or continuous. These receptors came from a pool of human donors with HIV. CDR3s include the opening cysteine and the closing phenylalanine or tryptophan. Where a row states a size, it is once, few, many or the class of an expanded clone; other rows omit it.

TRBJ2-4 | many | TRBV28 | CASSLAVNIQYF
TRBJ2-7 | few | TRBV20-1 | CSARDLNEQYF
TRBJ1-5 | many | TRBV4-3 | CASSQRGGSINQPQHF
TRBJ1-2 | many | TRBV24-1 | CATSVGDLYGYTF
TRBJ1-5 | many | TRBV12-3/TRBV12-4 | CASSWGRDRGSQPQHF
TRBJ1-6 | once | TRBV14 | CASSQFGTASSPLHF
TRBJ2-1 | . | TRBV5-1 | CASSSGPGAYNEQFF
TRBJ2-5 | many | TRBV2 | CASSLAPRKDTQYF
TRBJ1-2 | . | TRBV28 | CASSLAGANYGYTF
TRBJ2-3 | many | TRBV7-2 | CASSFRGAGTDTQYF
TRBJ1-2 | many | TRBV18 | CASSPLEGHANYGYTF
TRBJ2-2 | . | TRBV5-1 | CSSSLVSVGALFF
TRBJ1-4 | few | TRBV28 | CASSLRQWNNEKLFF
TRBJ2-3 | many | TRBV24-1 | CATSELGAGGRSDTQYF
TRBJ2-2 | many | TRBV12-3/TRBV12-4 | CASSRPDRGNTGELFF
TRBJ1-1 | many | TRBV29-1 | CSDNRVSLVTEAFF
TRBJ2-2 | many | TRBV5-4 | CASSLVVEAGGRTGELFF
TRBJ2-5 | many | TRBV29-1 | CSVDPGLGETQYF
TRBJ2-1 | many | TRBV5-5 | CASSTIAGGFNNEQFF
TRBJ2-2 | many | TRBV30 | CAWRTGEDTGQLYF
TRBJ1-2 | many | TRBV12-3/TRBV12-4 | CASSFGRDGYGYTF
TRBJ2-2 | many | TRBV28 | CASSFTPAANTGELFF
TRBJ2-7 | many | TRBV5-6 | CASSLGFYEQYF
TRBJ1-1 | many | TRBV18 | CASSRLDRANTEAFF
TRBJ1-1 | many | TRBV18 | CASSPLGIEAFF
TRBJ1-1 | many | TRBV11-1 | CASSAGTGSNTEAFF
TRBJ2-6 | many | TRBV18 | CASSPKPNVLTF
TRBJ1-6 | many | TRBV19 | CASSGGTYNSPLYF
TRBJ2-6 | many | TRBV7-3 | CASSLYGANVLTF
TRBJ1-5 | many | TRBV28 | CASSLRRSGGPQHF
TRBJ2-2 | many | TRBV18 | CASSRDRGNTGELFF
TRBJ1-2 | few | TRBV9 | CASSPPTSAGHYGYTF
TRBJ2-5 | many | TRBV7-6 | CASSAMGGQETQYF
TRBJ2-5 | many | TRBV5-1 | CASSLGLLAGSHYQETQYF
TRBJ2-7 | many | TRBV30 | CAWRPGLGGQNTLYF
TRBJ2-3 | many | TRBV12-3/TRBV12-4 | CASSLVRDTDTQYF
TRBJ2-7 | medium-sized | TRBV4-2 | CASSQDRDSSYEQYF
TRBJ2-5 | . | TRBV18 | CASSPVGPQETQYF
TRBJ2-1 | many | TRBV28 | CASTFALVSFYNEQFF
TRBJ2-3 | many | TRBV28 | CASSLDGRTDTQYF
TRBJ1-4 | medium-sized | TRBV20-1 | CSASPGGRAVNEKLFF
TRBJ2-5 | . | TRBV7-2 | CASSPRTSGGPMAQYF